The clone carrying this TCR beta chain appeared a few times. Its specificity is unknown. This entry is derived from a study of response to subunit inactivated influenza vaccine. The study, taken as a whole, reports: Few new T cells, the authors suggested, are recruited by each seasonal influenza vaccination.

CDR3 length: 13 residues. Germline loops: CDR1 SGHTA, CDR2 FQGNSA. Trimming left V 2 bases short and J 4 bases short, with 8 bases between. TCRdb re-called the RT-PCR reads with MiXCR, one entry per CDR3 protein. The sample shows 290,000 or so distinct CDR3 sequences, about 20% of them seen only once. This TCR derives from a man between 45 and 75 years old who received an inactivated influenza vaccine. The genes are TRBV7-2 and TRBJ1-2; D not certain. This sample comprised PBMCs from blood, obtained roughly 20 months after vaccination. This CDR3 reads CASSLKGSYGYTF. The CDR3 bases are TGTGCCAGCAGCTTAAAAGGGAGCTATGGCTACACCTTC.